This T cell receptor (beta chain) came from a study of blood T cell repertoires in COVID-19. About the research overall: The study counted Cohort 3 donors as recovered given two negative PCRs, clearance, or symptom resolution.

In germline, CDR1 is MRHNA, CDR2 SNTAGT. V dropped 3 bases and J dropped 2 bases, with 7 bases sitting between them. The CDR3 is 14 amino acids. The repertoire was sequenced with immunoSEQ multiplex PCR; TCRdb's copy has only in-frame clones and lacks some. The sample includes under 400,000 clones, approximately 87% seen only once; the top ten take roughly 1.9%. The chain couples TRBV6-4 to TRBJ1-4; the D is unclear. Source material: PBMCs or T cells enriched from blood (not recorded which). The sequence came from a man aged 35 to 55 in a cohort exposed to, infected with or recovered from COVID-19 (not recorded which). The chain's CDR3 is CASSEGGTNEKLFF. The CDR3 nucleotides are TGTGCCAGCAGTGAAGGAGGGACTAATGAAAAACTGTTTTTT.